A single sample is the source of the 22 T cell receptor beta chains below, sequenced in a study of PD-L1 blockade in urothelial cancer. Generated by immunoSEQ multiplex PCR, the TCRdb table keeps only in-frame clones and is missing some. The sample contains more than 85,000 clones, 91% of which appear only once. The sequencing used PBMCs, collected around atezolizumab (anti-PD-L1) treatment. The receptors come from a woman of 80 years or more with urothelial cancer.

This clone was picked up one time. The CDR3 loop is CASSLFLSDEQFF. The CDR3 region has the DNA TGCGCCAGCAGCCTCTTTCTTAGCGATGAGCAGTTCTTC. The rearrangement joins TRBV5-1 to TRBJ2-1; D is possibly TRBD2 (5 bases). The CDR3 has 13 residues. The germline V gene encodes CDR1 SGHRS and CDR2 YFSETQ. Trimming removed 4 bases at V and 8 bases at J, with 13 bases between.

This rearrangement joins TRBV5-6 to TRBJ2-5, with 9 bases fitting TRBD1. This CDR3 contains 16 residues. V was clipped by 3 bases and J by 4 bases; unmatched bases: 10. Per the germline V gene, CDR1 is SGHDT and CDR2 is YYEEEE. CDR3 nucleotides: TGTGCCAGCAGCTGGACGACAGGGGGTGGGGGAGAGACCCAGTACTTC. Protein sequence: CASSWTTGGGGETQYF.

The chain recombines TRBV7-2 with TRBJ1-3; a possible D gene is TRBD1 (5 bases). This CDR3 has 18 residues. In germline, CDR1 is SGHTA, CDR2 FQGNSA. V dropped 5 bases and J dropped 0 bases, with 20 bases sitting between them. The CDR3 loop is CASSPSSRTIYSGNTIYF. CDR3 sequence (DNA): TGTGCCAGCAGCCCCTCCAGTAGGACAATATACTCTGGAAACACCATATATTTT.

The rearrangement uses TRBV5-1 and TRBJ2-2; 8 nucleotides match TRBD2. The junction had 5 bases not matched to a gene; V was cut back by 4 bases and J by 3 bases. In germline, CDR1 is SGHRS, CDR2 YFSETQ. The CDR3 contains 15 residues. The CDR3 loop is CASSLGTRDTGELFF. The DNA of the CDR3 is TGCGCCAGCAGCCTCGGGACTAGGGACACCGGGGAGCTGTTTTTT.

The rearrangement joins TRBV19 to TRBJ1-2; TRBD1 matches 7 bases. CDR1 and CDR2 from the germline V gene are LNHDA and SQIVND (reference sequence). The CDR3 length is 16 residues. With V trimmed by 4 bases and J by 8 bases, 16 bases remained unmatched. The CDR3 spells CASSTGLTGPIYGYTF. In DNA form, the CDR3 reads TGTGCCAGTAGTACAGGACTGACAGGGCCCATTTACGGCTACACCTTC.

The CDR3 sequence: CASSTDNSNQPQHF. The CDR3 bases are TGTGCCAGTAGTACCGACAATAGCAATCAGCCCCAGCATTTT. The chain carries TRBV19 and TRBJ1-5, with D hard to call. This CDR3 has 14 residues. Per the germline V gene, CDR1 is LNHDA and CDR2 is SQIVND (reference sequence). V was pared by 4 bases and J by 0 bases, with 7 bases between.

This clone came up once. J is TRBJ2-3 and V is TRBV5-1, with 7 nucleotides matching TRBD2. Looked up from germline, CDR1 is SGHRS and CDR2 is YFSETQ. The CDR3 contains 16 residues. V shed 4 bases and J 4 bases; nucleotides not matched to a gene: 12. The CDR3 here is CASSPPGGRLSDTQYF. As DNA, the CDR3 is TGCGCCAGCAGCCCTCCAGGCGGGAGATTGTCAGATACGCAGTATTTT.

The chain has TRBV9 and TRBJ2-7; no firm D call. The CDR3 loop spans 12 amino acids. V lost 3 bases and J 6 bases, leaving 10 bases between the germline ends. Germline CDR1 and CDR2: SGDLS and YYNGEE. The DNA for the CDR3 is TGTGCCAGCAGCGAGCTTACCGGCGAGCAGTACTTC. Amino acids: CASSELTGEQYF.

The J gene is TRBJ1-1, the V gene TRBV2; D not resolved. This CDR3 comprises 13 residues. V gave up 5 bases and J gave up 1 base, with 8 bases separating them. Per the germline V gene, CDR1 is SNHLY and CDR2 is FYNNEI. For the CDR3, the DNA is TGTGCCAGCAGTTTGACTTGGAACACTGAAGCTTTCTTT. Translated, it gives CASSLTWNTEAFF.

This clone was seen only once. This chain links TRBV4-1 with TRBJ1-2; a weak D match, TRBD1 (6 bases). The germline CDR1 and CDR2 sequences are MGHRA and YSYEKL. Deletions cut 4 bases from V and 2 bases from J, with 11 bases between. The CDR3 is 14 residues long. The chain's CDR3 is CASSRDTGNYGYTF. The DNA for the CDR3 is TGCGCCAGCAGCCGGGATACAGGGAACTATGGCTACACCTTC.

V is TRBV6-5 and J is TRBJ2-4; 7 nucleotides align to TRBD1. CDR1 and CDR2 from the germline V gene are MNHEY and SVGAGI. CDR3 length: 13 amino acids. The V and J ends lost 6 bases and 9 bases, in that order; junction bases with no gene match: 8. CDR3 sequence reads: CASRGTDRLIQYF. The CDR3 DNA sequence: TGTGCCAGCAGGGGGACAGACCGGCTCATTCAGTACTTC.

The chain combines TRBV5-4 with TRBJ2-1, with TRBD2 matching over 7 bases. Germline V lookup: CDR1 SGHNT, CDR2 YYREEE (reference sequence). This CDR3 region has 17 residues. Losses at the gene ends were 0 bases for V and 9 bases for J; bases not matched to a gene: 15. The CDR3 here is CASSLAGGPKRSSEQFF. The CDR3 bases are TGTGCCAGCAGCTTGGCGGGAGGCCCCAAGAGATCTAGTGAGCAGTTCTTC.

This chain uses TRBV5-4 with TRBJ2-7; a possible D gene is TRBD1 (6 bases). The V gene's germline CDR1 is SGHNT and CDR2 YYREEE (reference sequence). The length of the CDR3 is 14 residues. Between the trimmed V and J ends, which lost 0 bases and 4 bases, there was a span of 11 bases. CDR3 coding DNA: TGTGCCAGCAGCTTGGGGCAGGGGCGGTACGAGCAGTACTTC. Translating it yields CASSLGQGRYEQYF.

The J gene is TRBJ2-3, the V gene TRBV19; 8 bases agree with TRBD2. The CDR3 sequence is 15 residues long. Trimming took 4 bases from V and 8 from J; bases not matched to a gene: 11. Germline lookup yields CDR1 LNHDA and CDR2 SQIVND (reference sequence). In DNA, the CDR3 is TGTGCCAGTAGTACCATAGCGGGGAGGGGAGGTACGCAGTATTTT. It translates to CASSTIAGRGGTQYF.

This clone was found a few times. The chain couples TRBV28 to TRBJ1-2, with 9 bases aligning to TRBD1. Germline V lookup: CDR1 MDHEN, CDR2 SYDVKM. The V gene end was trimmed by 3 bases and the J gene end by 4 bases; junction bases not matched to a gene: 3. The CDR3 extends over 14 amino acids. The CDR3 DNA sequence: TGTGCCAGCAGTTTTCGGGACAGGGTCTATGGCTACACCTTC. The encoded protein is CASSFRDRVYGYTF.

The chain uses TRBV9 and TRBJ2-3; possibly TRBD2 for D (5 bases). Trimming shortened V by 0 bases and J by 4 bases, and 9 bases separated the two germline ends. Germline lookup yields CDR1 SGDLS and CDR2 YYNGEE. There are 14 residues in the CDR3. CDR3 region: CASSVGGLSDTQYF. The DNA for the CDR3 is TGTGCCAGCAGCGTAGGAGGGTTGTCAGATACGCAGTATTTT.

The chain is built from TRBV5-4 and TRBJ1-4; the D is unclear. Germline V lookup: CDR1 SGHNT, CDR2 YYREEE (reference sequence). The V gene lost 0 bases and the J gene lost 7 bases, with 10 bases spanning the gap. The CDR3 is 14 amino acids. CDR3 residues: CASSLAGGFEKLFF. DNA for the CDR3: TGTGCCAGCAGCTTGGCGGGCGGGTTTGAAAAACTGTTTTTT. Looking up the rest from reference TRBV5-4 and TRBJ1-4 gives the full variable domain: ETGVTQSPTHLIKTRGQQVTLRCSSQSGHNTVSWYQQALGQGPQFIFQYYREEENGRGNFPPRFSGLQFPNYSSELNVNALELDDSALYLCASSLAGGFEKLFFGSGTQLSVL.

The CDR3 loop reads CASKEAVSGNTIYF. DNA for the CDR3: TGCGCCAGCAAAGAGGCGGTCTCTGGAAACACCATATATTTT. The J gene is TRBJ1-3, the V gene TRBV5-1; D is ambiguous. The V and J ends lost 6 bases and 0 bases respectively, with 10 bases between them. CDR3 length: 14 residues. Germline CDR1 and CDR2: SGHRS and YFSETQ.

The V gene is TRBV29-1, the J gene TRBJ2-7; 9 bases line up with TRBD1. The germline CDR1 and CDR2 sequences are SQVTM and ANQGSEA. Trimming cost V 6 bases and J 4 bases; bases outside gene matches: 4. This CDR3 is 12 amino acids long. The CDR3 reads CSVRTGAYEQYF. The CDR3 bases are TGCAGCGTAAGGACAGGGGCATACGAGCAGTACTTC.

In DNA form, the CDR3 reads TGTGCCTGGAGACGCGGGACAGGGGGCACTGAAGCTTTCTTT. Encoded protein: CAWRRGTGGTEAFF. The chain uses TRBV30 and TRBJ1-1, with TRBD1 identical over 11 bases. Germline values: CDR1 GTSNPN, CDR2 SVGIG (reference sequence). The CDR3 length is 14 residues. V dropped 3 bases and J dropped 4; count of bases not matched to a gene: 4.

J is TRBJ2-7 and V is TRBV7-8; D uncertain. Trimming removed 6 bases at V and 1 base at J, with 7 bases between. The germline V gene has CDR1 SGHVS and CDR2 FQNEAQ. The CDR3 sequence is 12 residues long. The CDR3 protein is CASSYSSYEQYF. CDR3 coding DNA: TGTGCCAGCAGTTACAGTTCCTACGAGCAGTACTTC.

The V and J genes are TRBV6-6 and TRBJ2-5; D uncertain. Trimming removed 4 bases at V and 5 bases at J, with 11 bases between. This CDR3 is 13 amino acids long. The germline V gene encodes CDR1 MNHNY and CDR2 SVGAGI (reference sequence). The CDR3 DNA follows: TGTGCCAGCAGTTCGGCGGTGCGGGAGACCCAGTACTTC. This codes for CASSSAVRETQYF.